This TCR beta chain is from a study of cytomegalovirus exposure and HLA in healthy donors (TCRdb year 2017). Describing the broader study: In an earlier analysis of several hundred of the donors, under 300 Gb of sequence data and 90 million to 130 million unique TCR beta sequences from 150 million to 200 million T cells were reported. All discovery cohort repertoires had been generated on a single sequencing platform. Besides the first cohort of 666 subjects, a separate validation cohort made up of over 100 different subjects was used. Typing coverage differed by locus: A, B, C, DRB1 and DQB1 were typed in roughly 629-640 donors, DQA1 in about 510, DPA1 in around 580, and DPB1 in approximately 450. About 280 gigabases of sequencing data and around 85 million unique TCR sequences made up an early release that covered 500 to 650 HLA-typed donors. Donor age, sex, ethnicity and CMV serostatus were collected together with the repertoire data. The aim of the study was to test whether cataloging public T cell receptors could identify signatures of past pathogen exposure. Rather than using new phenotypic data, the later analysis identified candidate immune exposures from TCR beta sequences and from how often those sequences occurred across donors. To study patterns of TCR occurrence, a later analysis re-analyzed previously published TCR beta repertoires from 500 to 850 donors and added high-resolution HLA genotyping. To predict cytomegalovirus infection status, the study combined high-throughput TCR immunosequencing, statistical association of individual TCRs with disease status, and machine learning. In an earlier analysis of 550 to 700 of the donors, high-throughput TCR beta sequencing was used to judge whether each TCR beta V gene segment behaved as functional or pseudogenic. Among roughly 400 genotyped donors of the cohort, an average of around 250,000 unique TCR beta nucleotide sequences was sequenced per donor, of which 15% to 20% were non-productive. Genome-wide SNP genotypes for about 65% of the 666 donors were used in a later genetic analysis, which treated that subset as a discovery cohort. Four or five DR-DQ haplotypes were treated as single units for association and clustering because of strong linkage in the cohort. Among the approximately 430 genotyped donors, 81% belonged to the genetic ancestry cluster associated with self-reported Caucasian donors. The T cell repertoires of 550 to 850 subjects were profiled by immunosequencing and related to cytomegalovirus serostatus. Class I and class II HLA loci were covered by the typing at four-digit resolution.

The paper as a whole reports these results and caveats: The cohort was sequenced for TCR beta chains only, and without alpha or paired-chain data the features that could be detected were limited. Specific HLA alleles were associated with 18,000 or so TCR beta sequences at a false discovery rate of 0.05 in a later analysis. According to a later analysis, parvovirus B19, influenza, CMV and Epstein-Barr virus appeared linked to several top co-occurrence clusters. In an earlier analysis of fewer than 750 of the donors, most TCR beta V segments were observed in productive rearrangements about 87% or about 30% of the time, broadly matching IMGT annotations. In vitro tests confirmed that a few of the cytomegalovirus-associated TCR beta chains recognize cytomegalovirus antigens. Assigning TCR associations to individual alleles was difficult when HLA alleles, especially DR and DQ, strongly co-occurred. The authors suggested that the approach could potentially be generalized to other disease states and immunological phenotypes. A cluster of highly shared sequence variants was judged likely to be a technical artifact of the sequencing pipeline. A further reported finding was that TCR beta sequences accurately predicted the HLA-A and HLA-B alleles for most subjects in the first cohort. The earlier analysis of nearly 600 of the donors excluded about 16 rarely observed V segments, including chromosome 9 orphons, because counts were too low. A later analysis found that TCR association rates varied across HLA loci, with DRB1 alleles showing the most associated TCRs and HLA-C alleles the fewest. Correlated functional status among segregating V segments might be attributable to linkage disequilibrium, but an unknown experimental factor could not be ruled out. In a later analysis, most CMV-associated TCR beta chains were found to appear HLA-restricted, with HLA associations seemingly driven largely by CMV exposure. A later genetic analysis reported fewer N-insertions in productive TCRs among donors in an Asian-associated ancestry cluster than the roughly 670-donor mean. A later analysis found that HLA-associated TCR beta chains were more clonally expanded and had lower generation probabilities than equally common non-associated chains. The classifier was reported to diagnose cytomegalovirus status with high specificity and sensitivity in both the original cohort and the validation cohort. Roughly uniform sequencing depth across donors was assumed in presence/absence analyses, although this assumption may not hold. Some IMGT-functional V segments, including TRBV6-2 and TRBV6-3, could not be distinguished by the 87-base-pair reads and were therefore excluded. The study gave a list of over 150 TCR beta chains associated with cytomegalovirus. HLA typing was unavailable for some donors at each locus, so association tests used only the typed subset. A later genetic analysis associated a missense DCLRE1C variant with V-gene and J-gene trimming of TCR beta chains, and an independent cohort replicated the association. Most TCR sequences were seen in very few donors, while some public TCRs were found in many individuals. Immune exposure information for the cohort was limited to CMV serostatus.

The library was built by means of the immunoSEQ multiplex PCR assay. The multiplex PCR relied on a mix of 60 forward primers for TCR Vbeta segments and 13 reverse primers for TCR Jbeta segments. The CDR3 region of rearranged TCR beta genes was amplified from genomic DNA with a multiplex PCR assay. The amplified TCR beta libraries were sequenced on the Illumina HiSeq System as 87-base-pair reads. Concerning the study's data processing: A later analysis tallied tens of millions of unique TCR beta chains across the 660 or so repertoires, and approximately 12 million of those chains were shared by two or more donors. Raw reads were error-corrected and collapsed into unique sequences by a nearest-neighbor algorithm in which closely related sequences were merged to remove PCR and sequencing errors. Alignment of CDR3 sequences to IMGT reference sequences was used to assign V, D and J gene segments. For a sequence to be retained, at least a six-nucleotide match to both a V gene segment and a J gene segment was required. Rearrangements were classified as productive when the CDR3 lacked stop codons and remained in frame with V and J, and all other rearrangements were classified as non-productive. CDR3 was defined according to IMGT convention as the region running from the second conserved V-encoded cysteine to the conserved J-encoded phenylalanine. Sequences without an unambiguous match to a single V gene segment were excluded from the earlier analysis of about 640 of the donors. In an earlier analysis of several hundred of the donors, V segments were called functional above 56.7% productive rearrangements and were called segregating when the between-donor standard deviation exceeded 5%. A statistical classification framework was developed to diagnose cytomegalovirus status using the catalog of TCR beta chain sequences. V and J gene assignment, in a later analysis, came from comparing TCR nucleotide sequences with IMGT/GENE-DB human TR gene sequences. In a later analysis, CDR3 sequences and most-parsimonious VDJ recombination scenarios were assigned using the TCRdist pipeline. In a later analysis, every TCR beta chain was defined by the combination of its CDR3 amino acid sequence and its V-gene family, and reads without a unique V-gene family were dropped. As a way to deal with suspected cross-contamination and a sequencing artifact, a later analysis dropped 500 to 700 nucleotide sequences that were highly shared and had low generation probability. For each public chain, a later analysis derived a clonal expansion index from normalized ranks of inferred template counts within each repertoire. A later analysis computed generation probabilities with a VDJ recombination model fitted to out-of-frame rearrangements, and checked the results against IGoR. A later analysis scored TCR-TCR, TCR-HLA and TCR-CMV co-occurrence with hypergeometric tests, applying a repertoire-size bias correction to TCR pairs. In a later analysis, false discovery rates were estimated by permuting HLA or CMV assignments 20 times. In a later analysis, co-occurring TCRs were grouped using DBSCAN, and TCRdist sequence similarity was added for clustering within HLA-allele-positive subsets. Repertoires with fewer than 30,000 or more than 120,000 public chains were left out of co-occurrence clustering, as were roughly five repertoires with anomalous nucleotide sharing. In its TCRdb copy, this immuneACCESS table keeps in-frame sequences only and misses some clones. Where compared with another copy, unresolved V genes explain less than half of these, and the others have no known cause. V, J and clone size are taken as reported in that table, and D and trimming were inferred from the DNA itself. This sample gives 180,000 or so clones in total; roughly 77% of them show up just once. The ten largest clones represent about 7.6% of the sample.

A remark on this clone: It has no known antigen specificity. The record has no base qualities; no much larger clone is one base away.

In total, approximately 690 healthy bone marrow donors made up the cohort. At the time of sampling, all cohort members were nominally healthy, though unrecorded immune exposures were likely present. The donor tested CMV seropositive, placing the donor among the approximately 290 seropositive members of the cohort. Every donor gave a peripheral blood sample, and the peripheral blood mononuclear cells from that sample were used for TCR beta sequencing. Genomic DNA extraction from the blood cell samples was performed with the Qiagen DNeasy Blood Extraction Kit. From the germline V gene, CDR1 is SNHLY and CDR2 is FYNNEI. Measured from the cysteine to the phenylalanine, the CDR3 is 12 residues long. Only CDR3 DNA remains: 36 bases, in frame from the first base. V drops 6 bases and J drops 2 bases, leaving 6 bases in between.

The TCR sequence derives from a woman aged 40 to 50 in good health and CMV-seropositive. The rearranged chain carries TRBV2 and TRBJ2-3, with no D gene named confidently. The sequenced sample consisted of PBMCs. Here is the DNA: TGTGCCAGCAGACAAAACACAGATACGCAGTATTTT. The encoded protein is CASRQNTDTQYF.